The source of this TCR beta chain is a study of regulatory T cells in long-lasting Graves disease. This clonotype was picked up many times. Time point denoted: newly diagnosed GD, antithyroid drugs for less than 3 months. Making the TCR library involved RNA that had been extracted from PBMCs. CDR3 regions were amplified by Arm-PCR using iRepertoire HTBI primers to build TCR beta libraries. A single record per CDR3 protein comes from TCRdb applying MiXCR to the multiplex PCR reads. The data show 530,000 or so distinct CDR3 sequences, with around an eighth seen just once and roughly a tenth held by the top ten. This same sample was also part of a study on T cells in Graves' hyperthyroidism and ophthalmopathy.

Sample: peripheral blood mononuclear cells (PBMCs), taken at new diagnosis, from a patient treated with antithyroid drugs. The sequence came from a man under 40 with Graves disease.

CDR3 in amino acids: CASSLIRRGLLTGELFF. The CDR3, as DNA: TGTGCCAGCAGCTTAATCCGTCGAGGCCTGCTGACCGGGGAGCTGTTTTTT. The rearrangement uses TRBV7-8 and TRBJ2-2; D unresolved. Germline V lookup: CDR1 SGHVS, CDR2 FQNEAQ. Trimming cost V 2 bases and J 5 bases, with 18 bases left between them. The CDR3 is 17 residues long.